This entry lists 12 T cell receptor beta chains sequenced from one sample in a study of shared clonotypes between healthy human individuals. TCRdb's table, derived via immunoSEQ multiplex PCR, lists solely in-frame clones and lacks some. Of around 2.1 million clones listed, roughly 91% are singletons. It was CD45RO-negative cells, positively selected for CCR7, that made up naive CD8 cells, with terminally differentiated effector memory CD45RA+ cells excluded. The sequencing input was naive CD8+ T cells from PBMCs. The receptor source for this set is a man between 18 and 29 years old in good health. Some clones in this sample may be carry-over from other donors' samples.

The V gene is TRBV28, the J gene TRBJ2-2, with D perhaps matching TRBD2 (7 bases). Germline CDR1 MDHEN, CDR2 SYDVKM. V gave up 8 bases and J gave up 1 base, with 17 bases separating them. The CDR3 length is 16 residues. CDR3 protein: CASSPGERENTGELFF. CDR3 coding DNA: TGTGCCAGCTCACCAGGGGAGCGGGAGAACACCGGGGAGCTGTTTTTT.

The DNA of the CDR3 is TGTGCCAGCCTTCCTCGACTAGCGGGGACCTACGAGCAGTACTTC. Translation: CASLPRLAGTYEQYF. The chain uses TRBV27 and TRBJ2-7; 11 positions agree with TRBD2. V lost 8 bases and J lost 2; bases outside the gene matches: 8. CDR3 length: 15 amino acids. Germline loops: CDR1 MNHEY, CDR2 SMNVEV (reference sequence).

The gene calls are TRBV15 and TRBJ1-2; D call uncertain. V lost 8 bases to trimming and J lost 8 bases, with 21 bases between them. The CDR3 sequence is 14 residues long. The germline V gene encodes CDR1 LNHNV and CDR2 YYDKDF (reference sequence). The CDR3 sequence is CATHTSEDRRGYTF. In nucleotides, the CDR3 is TGTGCCACCCATACTAGCGAGGACCGACGCGGCTACACCTTC.

The chain links TRBV7-8 to TRBJ1-5; 7 nucleotides match TRBD1. The CDR3 is 16 amino acids. The germline V gene encodes CDR1 SGHVS and CDR2 FQNEAQ. V shed 7 bases and J 3 bases; nucleotides not matched to a gene: 12. The CDR3 DNA follows: TGTGCCAGCAACCTACAGGGGCAGGGGAACAATCAGCCCCAGCATTTT. Encoded protein: CASNLQGQGNNQPQHF.

Details on this clone: The sample has other DNA sequences that encode this CDR3 too. This CDR3 is CASSDDRANEKLFF. DNA of the CDR3: TGTGCCAGCAGTGACGACAGGGCGAATGAAAAACTGTTTTTT. V is TRBV25-1 and J is TRBJ1-4, with 7 bases aligning to TRBD1. V shed 3 bases and J 5 bases; nucleotides not matched to a gene: 3. CDR3 length equals 14 residues. CDR1 is MGHDK and CDR2 is SYGVNS in the germline V gene.

The chain is built from TRBV29-1 and TRBJ2-3; D is perhaps TRBD1 (6 bases). This CDR3 has 14 amino acids. CDR1 SQVTM and CDR2 ANQGSEA come from the germline V gene. The V gene lost 7 bases and the J gene lost 4 bases, with 18 bases spanning the gap. The CDR3, as DNA: TGCAGCGCCCCGAAACAGGGAGTCCCAGATACGCAGTATTTT. Encoded protein: CSAPKQGVPDTQYF.

This clone turned up a few times. The gene calls are TRBV7-9 and TRBJ2-1, with 11 nucleotides matching TRBD1. Trimming took 4 bases from V and 6 from J; bases not matched to a gene: 2. This CDR3 comprises 14 residues. Looked up from germline, CDR1 is SEHNR and CDR2 is FQNEAQ (reference sequence). The CDR3, as DNA: TGTGCCAGCAGCTGGGACAGGGGGGTCAATGAGCAGTTCTTC. Its protein product is CASSWDRGVNEQFF.

V is TRBV9 and J is TRBJ2-1, with TRBD1 matching over 7 bases. CDR1 is SGDLS, CDR2 YYNGEE, per germline. J was trimmed by 8 bases and V by 3 bases; bases with no gene match: 5. The CDR3 spans 13 residues. The CDR3 is CASSDRGGDEQFF. In DNA form, the CDR3 reads TGTGCCAGCAGCGACAGGGGCGGCGATGAGCAGTTCTTC.

The V gene is TRBV29-1, the J gene TRBJ1-5, with TRBD1 as a possible D gene (6 bases). Trimming removed 0 bases at V and 7 bases at J, with 16 bases between. Germline V gives CDR1 SQVTM, CDR2 ANQGSEA. The CDR3 is 15 residues long. The CDR3 DNA sequence: TGCAGCGTTGAAGACCCCAGACAGGAAGACCAGCCCCAGCATTTT. Its translation: CSVEDPRQEDQPQHF.

The rearrangement uses TRBV28 and TRBJ2-7; D gene uncertain. V lost 3 bases to trimming and J lost 2 bases, with 8 bases between them. Germline CDR1 and CDR2: MDHEN and SYDVKM. The CDR3 length is 13 residues. CDR3 sequence (DNA): TGTGCCAGCAGTTTTATTACAGCCTACGAGCAGTACTTC. Encoded protein: CASSFITAYEQYF.

This chain uses TRBV7-9 with TRBJ2-1; 9 bases map to TRBD2. The CDR3 contains 16 residues. V lost 2 bases to trimming and J lost 4 bases; unmatched junction nucleotides: 6. Germline V CDR1 and CDR2: SEHNR, FQNEAQ (reference sequence). CDR3 nucleotide sequence: TGTGCCAGCAGCTTATCAATGACTAGCGGATACAATGAGCAGTTCTTC. It encodes CASSLSMTSGYNEQFF. The full variable domain, its missing parts supplied by reference TRBV7-9 and TRBJ2-1, is DTGVSQNPRHKITKRGQNVTFRCDPISEHNRLYWYRQTLGQGPEFLTYFQNEAQLEKSRLLSDRFSAERPKGSFSTLEIQRTEQGDSAMYLCASSLSMTSGYNEQFFGPGTRLTVL.

The chain couples TRBV7-8 to TRBJ2-5; weak D call: TRBD1 (6 bases). Looked up from germline, CDR1 is SGHVS and CDR2 is FQNEAQ. The CDR3 extends over 15 amino acids. Deletions cut 5 bases from V and 5 bases from J, with 18 bases between. CDR3 loop: CASSPHGQGTETQYF. In nucleotides, the CDR3 is TGTGCCAGCAGCCCCCATGGGCAGGGGACGGAGACCCAGTACTTC.